This TCR beta chain was identified during a study of T cell responses to AZD1222 COVID-19 vaccine. Study overall: Pooled in the analysis were second doses at about 4 or about 12 weeks.

Overall study findings and caveats: Only a handful of AZD1222 recipients, more than 5 in all, had baseline seropositivity. Regions left unmutated in variants are reportedly the target of nearly half of spike-specific TCRs. There were mostly white British donors and more females than males, and clonal diversity was possibly underestimated.

Germline values: CDR1 SGHVS, CDR2 FNYEAQ. Unmatched junction bases numbered 3, after V lost 5 bases and J lost 0 bases. The CDR3 has 14 residues. Sequenced by immunoSEQ multiplex PCR; TCRdb stores in-frame clones only, minus some. Of more than 100,000 clones in the sample, roughly 93% were seen once. Points on this clone: Antigen: not known.

The chain links TRBV7-6 to TRBJ2-5, with 7 bases identical to TRBD1. Sequences were derived from peripheral blood, sampled on day 0 of AZD1222 vaccination. The clonotype was recovered from an adult in good health. The DNA of the CDR3 is TGTGCCAGCAGCGACAGGGTTAACCAAGAGACCCAGTACTTC. It encodes CASSDRVNQETQYF.